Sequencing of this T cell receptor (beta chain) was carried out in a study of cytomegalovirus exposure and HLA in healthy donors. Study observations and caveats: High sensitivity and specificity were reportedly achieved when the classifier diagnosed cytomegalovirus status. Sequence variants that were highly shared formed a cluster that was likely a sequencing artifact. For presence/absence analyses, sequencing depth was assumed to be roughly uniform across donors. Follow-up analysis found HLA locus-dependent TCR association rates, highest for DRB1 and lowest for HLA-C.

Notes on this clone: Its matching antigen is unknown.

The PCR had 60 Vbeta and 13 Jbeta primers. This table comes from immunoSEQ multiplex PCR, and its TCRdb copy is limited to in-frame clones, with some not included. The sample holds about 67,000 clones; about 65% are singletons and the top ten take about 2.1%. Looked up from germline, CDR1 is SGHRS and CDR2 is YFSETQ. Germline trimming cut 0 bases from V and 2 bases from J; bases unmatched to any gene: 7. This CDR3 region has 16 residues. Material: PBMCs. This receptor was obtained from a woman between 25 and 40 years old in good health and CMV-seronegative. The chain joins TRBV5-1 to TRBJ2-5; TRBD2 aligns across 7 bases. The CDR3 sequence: CASSLAPTSAQETQYF. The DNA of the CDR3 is TGCGCCAGCAGCTTGGCGCCTACTAGCGCGCAAGAGACCCAGTACTTC.